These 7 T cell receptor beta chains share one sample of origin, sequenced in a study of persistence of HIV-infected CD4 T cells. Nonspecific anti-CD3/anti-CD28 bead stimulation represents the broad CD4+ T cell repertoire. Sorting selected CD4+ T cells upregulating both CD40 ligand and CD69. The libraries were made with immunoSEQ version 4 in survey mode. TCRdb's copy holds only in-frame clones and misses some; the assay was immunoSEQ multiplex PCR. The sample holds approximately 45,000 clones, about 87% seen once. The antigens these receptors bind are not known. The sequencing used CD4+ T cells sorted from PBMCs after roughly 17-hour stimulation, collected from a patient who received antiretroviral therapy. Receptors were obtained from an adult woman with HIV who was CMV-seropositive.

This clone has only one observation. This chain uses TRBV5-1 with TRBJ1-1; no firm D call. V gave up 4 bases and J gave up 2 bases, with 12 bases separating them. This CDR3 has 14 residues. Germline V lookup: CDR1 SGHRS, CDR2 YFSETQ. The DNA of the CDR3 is TGCGCCAGCAGCCCTTTCGGAAAAAACACTGAAGCTTTCTTT. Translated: CASSPFGKNTEAFF.

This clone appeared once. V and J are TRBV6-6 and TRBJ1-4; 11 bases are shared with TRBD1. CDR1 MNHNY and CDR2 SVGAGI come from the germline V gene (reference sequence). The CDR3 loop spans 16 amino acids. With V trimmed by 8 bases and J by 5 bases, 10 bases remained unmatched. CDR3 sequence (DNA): TGTGCCAGCCAGGGACAGGGGGTCCGCGGAAATGAAAAACTGTTTTTT. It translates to CASQGQGVRGNEKLFF.

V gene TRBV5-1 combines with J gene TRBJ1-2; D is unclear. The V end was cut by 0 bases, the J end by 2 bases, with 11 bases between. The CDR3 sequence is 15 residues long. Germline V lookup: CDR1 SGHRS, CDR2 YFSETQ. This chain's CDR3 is CASSLEQGRNYGYTF. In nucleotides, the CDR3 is TGCGCCAGCAGCTTGGAACAAGGGAGGAACTATGGCTACACCTTC.

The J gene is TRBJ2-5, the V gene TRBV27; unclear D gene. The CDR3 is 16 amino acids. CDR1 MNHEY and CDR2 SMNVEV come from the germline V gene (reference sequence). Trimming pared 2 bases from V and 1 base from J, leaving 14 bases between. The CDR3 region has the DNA TGTGCCAGCAGTTTAACGTGGCCGGTCCCCCAAGAGACCCAGTACTTC. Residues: CASSLTWPVPQETQYF.

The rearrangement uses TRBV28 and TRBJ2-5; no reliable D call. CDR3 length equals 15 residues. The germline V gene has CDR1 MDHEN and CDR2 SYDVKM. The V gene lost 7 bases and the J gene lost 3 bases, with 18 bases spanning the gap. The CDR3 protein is CASKILGETEETQYF. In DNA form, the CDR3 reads TGTGCCAGCAAGATTCTAGGAGAGACGGAAGAGACCCAGTACTTC. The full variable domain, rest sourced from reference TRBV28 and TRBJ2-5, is DVKVTQSSRYLVKRTGEKVFLECVQDMDHENMFWYRQDPGLGLRLIYFSYDVKMKEKGDIPEGYSVSREKKERFSLILESASTNQTSMYLCASKILGETEETQYFGPGTRLLVL.

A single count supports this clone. CDR3 coding DNA: TGTGCCAGCAGCTTAACCCCCCAAGAGACCCAGTACTTC. Its translation: CASSLTPQETQYF. The chain uses TRBV7-6 and TRBJ2-5; D unclear. The CDR3 runs 13 residues. The V end was cut by 2 bases, the J end by 1 base, with 5 bases between. Germline lookup yields CDR1 SGHVS and CDR2 FNYEAQ.

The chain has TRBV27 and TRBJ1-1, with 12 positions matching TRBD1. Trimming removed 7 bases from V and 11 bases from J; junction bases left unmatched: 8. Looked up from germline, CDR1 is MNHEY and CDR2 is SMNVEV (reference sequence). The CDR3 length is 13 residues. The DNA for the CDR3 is TGTGCCAGCACTCCGGGACAGGGGGCAAGGGCTTTCTTT. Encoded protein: CASTPGQGARAFF.